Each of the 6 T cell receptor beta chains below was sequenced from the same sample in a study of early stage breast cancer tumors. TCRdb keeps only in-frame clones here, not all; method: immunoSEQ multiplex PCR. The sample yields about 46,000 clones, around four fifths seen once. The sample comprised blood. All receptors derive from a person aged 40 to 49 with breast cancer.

In DNA, the CDR3 is TGTGCCAGCAGCGACAGGCGTACTGGAAACACCATATATTTT. This gives the protein CASSDRRTGNTIYF. This chain connects TRBV6-6 to TRBJ1-3; weak D call: TRBD1 (6 bases). Trimming stripped 6 bases from V and 2 bases from J, with 11 bases between. Germline V gene lookup returns CDR1 MNHNY and CDR2 SVGAGI (reference sequence). The CDR3 sequence is 14 residues long.

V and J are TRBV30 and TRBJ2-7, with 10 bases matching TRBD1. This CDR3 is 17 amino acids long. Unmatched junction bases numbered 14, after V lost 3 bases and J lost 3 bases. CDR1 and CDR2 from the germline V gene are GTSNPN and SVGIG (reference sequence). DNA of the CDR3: TGTGCCTGGAGACTATTCTCGGTGGGACAGGGGAGCTACGAGCAGTACTTC. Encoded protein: CAWRLFSVGQGSYEQYF.

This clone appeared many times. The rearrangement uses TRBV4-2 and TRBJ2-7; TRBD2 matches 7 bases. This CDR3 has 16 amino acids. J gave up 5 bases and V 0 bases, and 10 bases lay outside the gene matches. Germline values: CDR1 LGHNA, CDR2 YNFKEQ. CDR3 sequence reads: CASSQDSPAGSNEQYF. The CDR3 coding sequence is TGTGCCAGCAGCCAAGATAGTCCAGCGGGATCTAACGAGCAGTACTTC.

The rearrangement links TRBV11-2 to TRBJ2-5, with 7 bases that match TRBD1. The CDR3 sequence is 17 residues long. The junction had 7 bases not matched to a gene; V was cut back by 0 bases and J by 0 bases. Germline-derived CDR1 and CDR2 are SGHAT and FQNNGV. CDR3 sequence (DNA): TGTGCCAGCAGCTTAGAAGGGGGCGATAGGGACCAAGAGACCCAGTACTTC. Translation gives CASSLEGGDRDQETQYF. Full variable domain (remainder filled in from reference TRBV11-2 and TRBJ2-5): EAGVAQSPRYKIIEKRQSVAFWCNPISGHATLYWYQQILGQGPKLLIQFQNNGVVDDSQLPKDRFSAERLKGVDSTLKIQPAKLEDSAVYLCASSLEGGDRDQETQYFGPGTRLLVL.

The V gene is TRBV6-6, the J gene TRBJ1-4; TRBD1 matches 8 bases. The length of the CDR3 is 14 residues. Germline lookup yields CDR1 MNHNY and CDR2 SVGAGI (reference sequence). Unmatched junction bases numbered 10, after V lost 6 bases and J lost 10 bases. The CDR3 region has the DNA TGTGCCAGCAGAGAGGGGGCAGGGGGCGGAAAACTGTTTTTT. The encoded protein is CASREGAGGGKLFF.

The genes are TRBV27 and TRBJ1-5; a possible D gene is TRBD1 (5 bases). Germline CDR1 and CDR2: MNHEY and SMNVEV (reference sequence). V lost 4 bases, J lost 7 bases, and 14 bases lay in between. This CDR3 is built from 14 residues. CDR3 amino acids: CASSSGEGRQPQHF. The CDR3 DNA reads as TGTGCCAGCAGTTCCGGTGAGGGGCGGCAGCCCCAGCATTTT.